Listed here are 21 T cell receptor beta chains from one sample, sequenced in a study of blood T cell repertoires in COVID-19. Profiled with immunoSEQ multiplex PCR; TCRdb holds only in-frame clones, not every one. This table has about 100,000 clones, about four fifths appearing once. Sequencing used peripheral blood. The receptors were sampled from a man in his sixties or seventies with acute or convalescent COVID-19.

CDR3 sequence reads: CASSYSMALANTGELFF. CDR3 DNA: TGTGCCAGCAGTTACTCGATGGCACTAGCGAACACCGGGGAGCTGTTTTTT. The J gene is TRBJ2-2, the V gene TRBV6-2 or TRBV6-3, with a tentative D call TRBD2 (5 bases). Germline CDR1 is MNHEY and CDR2 is SVGEGT. V was clipped by 0 bases and J by 0 bases, with 11 bases between them. The CDR3 covers 17 residues.

There are a few counts of this clone. The J gene is TRBJ2-7, the V gene TRBV29-1; 8 nucleotides match TRBD2. This CDR3 comprises 15 residues. Trimming cost V 5 bases and J 5 bases; bases outside gene matches: 14. The germline V gene encodes CDR1 SQVTM and CDR2 ANQGSEA. CDR3 region: CSVTLPGTRGHEQYF. DNA for the CDR3: TGCAGCGTTACCCTCCCGGGGACTAGGGGCCACGAGCAGTACTTC.

This clone was observed a handful of times. V usage is TRBV2 and J usage is TRBJ1-2; the D is unclear. CDR1 is SNHLY and CDR2 is FYNNEI in the germline V gene. V was shortened by 0 bases and J by 4 bases, with 15 bases between the two germline ends. The CDR3 runs to 16 residues. CDR3 DNA sequence: TGTGCCAGCAGTGAAGCCACAGACCGACCGCTCTATGGCTACACCTTC. Its translation: CASSEATDRPLYGYTF.

The chain carries TRBV10-3 and TRBJ2-7; D is perhaps TRBD2 (7 bases). This CDR3 spans 15 amino acids. CDR1 and CDR2 from the germline V gene are ENHRY and SYGVKD. V lost 3 bases and J 6 bases, leaving 18 bases between the germline ends. CDR3 nucleotides: TGTGCCATCAGTGAACTTTCGGGGGGCATTGGCGAGCAGTACTTC. Amino acid sequence: CAISELSGGIGEQYF.

The V and J genes are TRBV1 and TRBJ2-1; TRBD2 is the table's D call, not checked against the DNA. TRBV1 is shown as a pseudogene. This CDR3 spans 18 amino acids. The CDR3 DNA sequence: TGCACCATCAAGATGGAGACTAGCGGGGGGACTTGGCCCAATGAGCAGTTCTTC. Protein: CTIKMETSGGTWPNEQFF.

The chain joins TRBV6-5 to TRBJ2-1; TRBD2 agrees at 12 bases. The germline V gene has CDR1 MNHEY and CDR2 SVGAGI. This CDR3 comprises 15 residues. V lost 6 bases and J lost 7; bases outside the gene matches: 7. CDR3 coding DNA: TGTGCCAGCAGCTTATCTAGCGGGGGGGCAAATGAGCAGTTCTTC. It is translated as CASSLSSGGANEQFF.

This clone came up once. V and J are TRBV7-8 and TRBJ2-2; TRBD1 is a possible D gene (6 bases). In germline, CDR1 is SGHVS, CDR2 FQNEAQ. The CDR3 has 14 residues. Trimming left V 1 base short and J 4 bases short, with 7 bases between. CDR3 in amino acids: CASSLGTATGELFF. CDR3 nucleotide sequence: TGTGCCAGCAGCTTAGGGACAGCCACCGGGGAGCTGTTTTTT.

This clone was detected only once. The chain combines TRBV5-1 with TRBJ1-6, with 7 positions matching TRBD1. V was pared by 4 bases and J by 9 bases, with 7 bases of the junction left unmatched. The CDR3 is 14 amino acids. Germline CDR1 SGHRS, CDR2 YFSETQ. Here the CDR3 DNA reads TGCGCCAGCAGCGCCGGACAGGAGAGTTCACCCCTCCACTTT. This translates into CASSAGQESSPLHF.

This clone was recorded once. V usage is TRBV19 and J usage is TRBJ1-2; 7 bases are a match to TRBD1. V dropped 10 bases and J dropped 4; count of bases not matched to a gene: 3. This CDR3 region has 11 residues. Germline values: CDR1 LNHDA, CDR2 SQIVND (reference sequence). Here the CDR3 reads CATRTGYGYTF. In DNA form, the CDR3 reads TGTGCCACGAGGACAGGCTATGGCTACACCTTC.

The chain links TRBV25-1 to TRBJ1-2; 7 nucleotides line up with TRBD1. The CDR3 runs to 15 residues. The V segment lost 1 base and the J segment 4 bases; nucleotides outside the gene matches: 6. Germline lookup yields CDR1 MGHDK and CDR2 SYGVNS. The CDR3, as DNA: TGTGCCAGCAGTGAATCTGGCAGGGGGGTCTATGGCTACACCTTC. It encodes CASSESGRGVYGYTF.

The chain joins TRBV18 to TRBJ1-5; D is possibly TRBD1 (6 bases). The germline V gene encodes CDR1 KGHSH and CDR2 LQKENI. Between the trimmed V and J ends, which lost 3 bases and 2 bases, there was a span of 11 bases. The CDR3 extends over 15 amino acids. For the CDR3, the DNA is TGTGCCAGCTCACCCGGGACAATGGGCAATCAGCCCCAGCATTTT. As protein: CASSPGTMGNQPQHF.

The chain joins TRBV9 to TRBJ1-1, with D tentatively TRBD1 (5 bases). This CDR3 has 13 amino acids. CDR1 and CDR2 (germline): SGDLS, YYNGEE. Trimming removed 5 bases at V and 1 base at J, with 9 bases between. The CDR3 coding sequence is TGTGCCAGCAGGGCGGGGACGAACACTGAAGCTTTCTTT. This codes for CASRAGTNTEAFF.

The chain joins TRBV19 to TRBJ1-1, with D possibly matching TRBD1 (6 bases). The germline gives CDR1 LNHDA, CDR2 SQIVND (reference sequence). V lost 6 bases to trimming and J lost 0 bases, with 8 bases between them. The CDR3 length is 13 residues. DNA of the CDR3: TGTGCCAGTAGCGGACAGATGAACACTGAAGCTTTCTTT. Translation: CASSGQMNTEAFF. Full variable domain (rest looked up from reference TRBV19 and TRBJ1-1): DGGITQSPKYLFRKEGQNVTLSCEQNLNHDAMYWYRQDPGQGLRLIYYSQIVNDFQKGDIAEGYSVSREKKESFPLTVTSAQKNPTAFYLCASSGQMNTEAFFGQGTRLTVV.

The chain carries TRBV29-1 and TRBJ1-1, with D perhaps matching TRBD1 (6 bases). In germline, CDR1 is SQVTM, CDR2 ANQGSEA. V was cut by 4 bases and J by 6 bases, with 12 bases left in between. The CDR3 totals 12 residues. The CDR3, as DNA: TGCAGCGTTGTAAGGACAGAAGCTGAAGCTTTCTTT. Translated: CSVVRTEAEAFF.

The CDR3 loop is CASNDREVSSYNSPLHF. CDR3 DNA sequence: TGTGCCAGCAACGACAGGGAGGTGAGCTCCTATAATTCACCCCTCCACTTT. The genes are TRBV2 and TRBJ1-6, with 7 bases lining up with TRBD1. CDR1 SNHLY and CDR2 FYNNEI come from the germline V gene. After removal of 7 bases from V and 0 bases from J, the junction contained 9 bases not matched to a gene. The CDR3 extends over 17 amino acids.

The chain is built from TRBV9 and TRBJ2-2; TRBD1 aligns across 7 bases. The CDR3 spans 16 residues. V shed 0 bases and J 1 base; nucleotides not matched to a gene: 3. Germline V CDR1 and CDR2: SGDLS, YYNGEE. CDR3 residues: CASSVGGTVNTGELFF. Here the CDR3 DNA reads TGTGCCAGCAGCGTAGGTGGGACAGTGAACACCGGGGAGCTGTTTTTT.

This clone has only a few counts. This chain links TRBV6-5 with TRBJ2-1, with 7 bases fitting TRBD2. The V and J ends lost 6 bases and 15 bases, in that order; junction bases with no gene match: 11. The CDR3 runs to 12 residues. Germline V gene data show CDR1 as MNHEY and CDR2 as SVGAGI. CDR3 sequence: CASSSPPGGSFF. The CDR3 region has the DNA TGTGCCAGCAGCTCCCCCCCCGGGGGGTCGTTCTTC.

The chain uses TRBV5-5 and TRBJ2-7, with 8 bases that match TRBD2. This CDR3 contains 15 residues. Unmatched junction bases numbered 11, after V lost 4 bases and J lost 5 bases. Per the germline V gene, CDR1 is SGHKS and CDR2 is YYEKEE (reference sequence). The CDR3: CASSLLRLSGDEQYF. CDR3 coding DNA: TGTGCCAGCAGCCTCCTTAGGCTTAGCGGGGACGAGCAGTACTTC.

The V call is TRBV16, the J call TRBJ1-5; tentatively, D is TRBD1 (6 bases). Trimming left V 0 bases short and J 7 bases short, with 13 bases between. The germline V gene has CDR1 KGHSY and CDR2 FQNENV. CDR3 length: 15 residues. The CDR3 protein is CASSQSRGSYQPQHF. In DNA form, the CDR3 reads TGTGCCAGCAGCCAATCCAGGGGATCGTACCAGCCCCAGCATTTT.

The J gene is TRBJ2-5, the V gene TRBV6-2 or TRBV6-3, with D perhaps matching TRBD1 (6 bases). The CDR3 contains 17 residues. V lost 6 bases to trimming and J lost 5 bases, with 25 bases between them. Germline V gene data show CDR1 as MNHEY and CDR2 as SVGEGT. The CDR3 reads CASRPPQGFLAWETQYF. CDR3 DNA: TGTGCCAGCAGACCTCCGCAGGGGTTTCTTGCTTGGGAGACCCAGTACTTC.

CDR3: CASSPRQDLAGYTF. DNA of the CDR3: TGTGCCAGCTCACCCAGACAGGACCTGGCTGGCTACACCTTC. V gene TRBV18 combines with J gene TRBJ1-2; D perhaps matches TRBD1 (6 bases). Germline assignment: CDR1 KGHSH and CDR2 LQKENI. This CDR3 contains 14 residues. The V gene lost 3 bases and the J gene lost 7 bases, with 15 bases spanning the gap.